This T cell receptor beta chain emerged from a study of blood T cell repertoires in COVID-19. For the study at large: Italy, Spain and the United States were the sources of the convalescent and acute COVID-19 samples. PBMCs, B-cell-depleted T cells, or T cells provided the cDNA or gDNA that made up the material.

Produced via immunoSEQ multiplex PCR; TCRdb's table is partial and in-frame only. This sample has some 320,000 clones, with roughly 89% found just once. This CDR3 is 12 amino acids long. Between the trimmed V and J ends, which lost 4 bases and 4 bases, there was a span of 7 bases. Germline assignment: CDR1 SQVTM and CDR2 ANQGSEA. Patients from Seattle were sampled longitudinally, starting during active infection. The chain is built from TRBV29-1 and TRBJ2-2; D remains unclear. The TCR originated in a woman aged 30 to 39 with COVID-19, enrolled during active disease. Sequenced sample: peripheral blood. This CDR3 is CSVVRATGELFF. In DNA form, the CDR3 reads TGCAGCGTTGTGCGAGCCACCGGGGAGCTGTTTTTT.